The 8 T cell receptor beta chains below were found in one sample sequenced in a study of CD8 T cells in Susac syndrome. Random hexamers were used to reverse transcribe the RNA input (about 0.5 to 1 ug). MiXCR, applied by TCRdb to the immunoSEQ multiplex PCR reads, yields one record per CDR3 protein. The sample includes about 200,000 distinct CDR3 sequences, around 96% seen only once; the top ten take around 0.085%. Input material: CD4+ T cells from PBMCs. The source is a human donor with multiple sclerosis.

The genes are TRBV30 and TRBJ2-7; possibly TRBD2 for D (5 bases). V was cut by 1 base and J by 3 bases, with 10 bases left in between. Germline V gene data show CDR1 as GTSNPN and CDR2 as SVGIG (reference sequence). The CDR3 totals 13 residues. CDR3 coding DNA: TGTGCCTGGAGTGAATCTAGCCGCTACGAGCAGTACTTC. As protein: CAWSESSRYEQYF.

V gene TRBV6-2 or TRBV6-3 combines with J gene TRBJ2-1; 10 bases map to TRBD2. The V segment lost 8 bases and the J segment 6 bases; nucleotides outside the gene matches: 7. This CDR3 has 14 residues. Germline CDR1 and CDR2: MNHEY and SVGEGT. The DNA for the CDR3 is TGTGCCAGCGGGCTAAGCGGGGGGGCCAATGAGCAGTTCTTC. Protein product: CASGLSGGANEQFF.

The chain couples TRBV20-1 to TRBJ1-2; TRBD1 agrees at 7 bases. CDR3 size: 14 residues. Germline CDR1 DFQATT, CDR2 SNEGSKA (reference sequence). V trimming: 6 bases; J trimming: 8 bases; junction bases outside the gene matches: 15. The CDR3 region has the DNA TGCAGTGCCCAGGGGACAGTCTGGCTGGGAGGCTACACCTTC. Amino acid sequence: CSAQGTVWLGGYTF.

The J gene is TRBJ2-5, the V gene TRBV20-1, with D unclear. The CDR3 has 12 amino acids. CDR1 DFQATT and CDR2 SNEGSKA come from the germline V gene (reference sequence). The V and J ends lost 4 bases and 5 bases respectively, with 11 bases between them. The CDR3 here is CSANLGWETQYF. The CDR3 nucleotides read TGCAGTGCTAACTTGGGGTGGGAGACCCAGTACTTC.

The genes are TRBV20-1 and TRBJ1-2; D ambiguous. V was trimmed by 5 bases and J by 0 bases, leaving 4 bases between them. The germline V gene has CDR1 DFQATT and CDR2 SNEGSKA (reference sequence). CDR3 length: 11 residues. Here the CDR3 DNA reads TGCAGTGCTCCAGCTAACTATGGCTACACCTTC. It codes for CSAPANYGYTF.

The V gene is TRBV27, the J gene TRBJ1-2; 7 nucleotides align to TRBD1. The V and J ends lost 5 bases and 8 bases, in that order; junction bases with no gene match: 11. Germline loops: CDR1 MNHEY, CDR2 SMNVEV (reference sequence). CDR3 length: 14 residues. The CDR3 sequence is CASSPLTGMLGYTF. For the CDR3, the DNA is TGTGCCAGCAGTCCTTTGACAGGGATGCTGGGCTACACCTTC.

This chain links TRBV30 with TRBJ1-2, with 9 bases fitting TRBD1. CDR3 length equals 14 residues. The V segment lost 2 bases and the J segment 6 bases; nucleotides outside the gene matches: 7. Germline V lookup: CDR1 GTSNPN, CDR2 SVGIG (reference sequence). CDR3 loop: CAWSFPGTGNGYTF. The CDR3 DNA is TGTGCCTGGAGTTTCCCCGGGACAGGGAATGGCTACACCTTC.

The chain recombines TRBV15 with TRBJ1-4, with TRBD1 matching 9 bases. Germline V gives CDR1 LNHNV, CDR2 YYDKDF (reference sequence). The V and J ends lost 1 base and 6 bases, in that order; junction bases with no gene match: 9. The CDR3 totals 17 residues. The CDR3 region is CATSRVSYGTGYEKLFF. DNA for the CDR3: TGTGCCACCAGCAGAGTATCGTATGGGACAGGGTATGAAAAACTGTTTTTT.